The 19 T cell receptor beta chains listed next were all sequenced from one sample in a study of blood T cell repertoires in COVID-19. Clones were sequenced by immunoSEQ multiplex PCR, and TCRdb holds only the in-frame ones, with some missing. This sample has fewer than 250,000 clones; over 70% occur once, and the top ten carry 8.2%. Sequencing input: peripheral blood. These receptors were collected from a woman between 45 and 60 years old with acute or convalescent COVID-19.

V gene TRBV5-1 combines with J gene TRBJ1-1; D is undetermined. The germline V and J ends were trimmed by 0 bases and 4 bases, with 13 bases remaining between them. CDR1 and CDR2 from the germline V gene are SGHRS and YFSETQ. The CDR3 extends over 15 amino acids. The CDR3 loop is CASSLVGNLVTEAFF. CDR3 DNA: TGCGCCAGCAGCTTGGTCGGGAACTTAGTCACTGAAGCTTTCTTT.

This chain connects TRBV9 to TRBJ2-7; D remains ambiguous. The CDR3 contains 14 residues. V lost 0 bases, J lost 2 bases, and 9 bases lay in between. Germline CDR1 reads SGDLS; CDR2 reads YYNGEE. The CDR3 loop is CASSVGVAAYEQYF. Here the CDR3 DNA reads TGTGCCAGCAGCGTAGGGGTAGCAGCCTACGAGCAGTACTTC.

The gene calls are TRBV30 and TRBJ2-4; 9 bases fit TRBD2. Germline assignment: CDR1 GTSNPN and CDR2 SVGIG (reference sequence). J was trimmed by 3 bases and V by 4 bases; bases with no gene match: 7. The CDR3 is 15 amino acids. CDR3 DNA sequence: TGTGCCTGGAACCGCGGAGCGGGGGGCAAAAACATTCAGTACTTC. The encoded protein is CAWNRGAGGKNIQYF.

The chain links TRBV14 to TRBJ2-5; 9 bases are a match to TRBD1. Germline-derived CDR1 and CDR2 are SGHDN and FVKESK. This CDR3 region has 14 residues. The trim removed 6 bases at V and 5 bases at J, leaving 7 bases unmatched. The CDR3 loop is CASRSSGTGETQYF. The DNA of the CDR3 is TGTGCCAGCAGGTCCTCCGGGACAGGGGAGACCCAGTACTTC.

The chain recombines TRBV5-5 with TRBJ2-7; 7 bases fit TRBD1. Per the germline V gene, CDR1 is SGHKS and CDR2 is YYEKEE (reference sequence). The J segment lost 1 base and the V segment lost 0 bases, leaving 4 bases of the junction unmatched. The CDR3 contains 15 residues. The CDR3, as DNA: TGTGCCAGCAGCTTGGGAGGGGGCGGGTCCTACGAGCAGTACTTC. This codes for CASSLGGGGSYEQYF.

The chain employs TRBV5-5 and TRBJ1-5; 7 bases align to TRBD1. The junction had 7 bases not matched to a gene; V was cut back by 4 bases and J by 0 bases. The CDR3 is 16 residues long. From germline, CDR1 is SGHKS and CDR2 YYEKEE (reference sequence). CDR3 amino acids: CASSRGTDYSNQPQHF. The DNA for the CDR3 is TGTGCCAGCAGCCGGGGGACAGATTATAGCAATCAGCCCCAGCATTTT. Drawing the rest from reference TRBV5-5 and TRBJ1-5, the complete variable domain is DAGVTQSPTHLIKTRGQQVTLRCSPISGHKSVSWYQQVLGQGPQFIFQYYEKEERGRGNFPDRFSARQFPNYSSELNVNALLLGDSALYLCASSRGTDYSNQPQHFGDGTRLSIL.

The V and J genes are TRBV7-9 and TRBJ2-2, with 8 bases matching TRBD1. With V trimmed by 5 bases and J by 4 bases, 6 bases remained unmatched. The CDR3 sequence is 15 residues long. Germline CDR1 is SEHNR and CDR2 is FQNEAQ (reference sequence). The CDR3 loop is CASSTPTGVTGELFF. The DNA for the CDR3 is TGTGCCAGCAGCACCCCGACAGGGGTCACCGGGGAGCTGTTTTTT.

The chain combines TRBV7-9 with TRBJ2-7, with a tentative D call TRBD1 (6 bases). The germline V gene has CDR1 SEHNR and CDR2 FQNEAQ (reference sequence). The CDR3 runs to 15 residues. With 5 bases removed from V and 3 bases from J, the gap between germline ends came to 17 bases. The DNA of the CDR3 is TGTGCCAGCAGCGACCCTTACAGGGAAGGCTACGAGCAGTACTTC. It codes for CASSDPYREGYEQYF.

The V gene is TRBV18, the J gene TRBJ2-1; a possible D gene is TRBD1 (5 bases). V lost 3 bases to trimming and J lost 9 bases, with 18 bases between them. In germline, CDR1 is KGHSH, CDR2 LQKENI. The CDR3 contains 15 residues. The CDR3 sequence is CASSPPNRIFGEQFF. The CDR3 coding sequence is TGTGCCAGCTCACCTCCCAACAGGATTTTCGGTGAGCAGTTCTTC.

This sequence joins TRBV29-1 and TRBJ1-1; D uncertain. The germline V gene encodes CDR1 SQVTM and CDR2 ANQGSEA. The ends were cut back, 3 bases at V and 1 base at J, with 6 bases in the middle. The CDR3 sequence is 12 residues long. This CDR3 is CSVDAGNTEAFF. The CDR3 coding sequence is TGCAGCGTTGACGCGGGGAACACTGAAGCTTTCTTT.

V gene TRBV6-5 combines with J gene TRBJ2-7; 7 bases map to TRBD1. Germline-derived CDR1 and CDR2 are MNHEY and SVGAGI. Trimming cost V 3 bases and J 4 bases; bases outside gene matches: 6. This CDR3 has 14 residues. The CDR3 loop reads CASSYEQGPYEQYF. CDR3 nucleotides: TGTGCCAGCAGTTATGAACAGGGGCCATACGAGCAGTACTTC.

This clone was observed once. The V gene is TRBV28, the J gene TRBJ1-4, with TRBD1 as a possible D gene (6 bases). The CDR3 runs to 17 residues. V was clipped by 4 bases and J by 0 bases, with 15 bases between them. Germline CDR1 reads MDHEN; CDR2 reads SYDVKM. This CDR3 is CASSSQGLGPTNEKLFF. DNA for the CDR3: TGTGCCAGCAGTTCTCAGGGGCTGGGGCCAACTAATGAAAAACTGTTTTTT.

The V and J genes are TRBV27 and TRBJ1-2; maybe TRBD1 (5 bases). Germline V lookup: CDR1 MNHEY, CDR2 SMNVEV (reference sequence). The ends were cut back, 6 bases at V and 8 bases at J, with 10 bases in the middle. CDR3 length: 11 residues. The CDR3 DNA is TGTGCCAGCAGGTCAGGGTACGGCTACACCTTC. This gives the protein CASRSGYGYTF.

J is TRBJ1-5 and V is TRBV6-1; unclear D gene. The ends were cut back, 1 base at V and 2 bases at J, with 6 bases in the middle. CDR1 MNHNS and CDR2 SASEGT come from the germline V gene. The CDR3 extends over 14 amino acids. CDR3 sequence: CASSEVGGNQPQHF. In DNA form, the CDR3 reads TGTGCCAGCAGTGAAGTGGGCGGCAATCAGCCCCAGCATTTT.

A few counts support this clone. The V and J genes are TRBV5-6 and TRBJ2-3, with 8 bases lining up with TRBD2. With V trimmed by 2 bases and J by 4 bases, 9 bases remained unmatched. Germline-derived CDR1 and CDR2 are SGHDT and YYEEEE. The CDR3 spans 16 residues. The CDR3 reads CASSLPAGAMADTQYF. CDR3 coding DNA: TGTGCCAGCAGCTTACCAGCGGGGGCTATGGCAGATACGCAGTATTTT. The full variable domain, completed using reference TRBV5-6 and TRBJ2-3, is DAGVTQSPTHLIKTRGQQVTLRCSPKSGHDTVSWYQQALGQGPQFIFQYYEEEERQRGNFPDRFSGHQFPNYSSELNVNALLLGDSALYLCASSLPAGAMADTQYFGPGTRLTVL.

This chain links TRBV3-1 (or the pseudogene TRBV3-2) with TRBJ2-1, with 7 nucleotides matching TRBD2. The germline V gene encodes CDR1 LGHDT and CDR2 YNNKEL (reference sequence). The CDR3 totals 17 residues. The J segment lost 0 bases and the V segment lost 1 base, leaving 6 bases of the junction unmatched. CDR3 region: CASSQGSGPRSYNEQFF. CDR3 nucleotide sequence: TGTGCCAGCAGCCAAGGTAGCGGGCCTCGCTCCTACAATGAGCAGTTCTTC.

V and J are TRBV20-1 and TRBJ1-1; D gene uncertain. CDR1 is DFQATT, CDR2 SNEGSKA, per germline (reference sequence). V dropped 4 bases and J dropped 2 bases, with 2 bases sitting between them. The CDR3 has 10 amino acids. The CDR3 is CSATNTEAFF. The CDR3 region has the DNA TGCAGTGCTACTAACACTGAAGCTTTCTTT.

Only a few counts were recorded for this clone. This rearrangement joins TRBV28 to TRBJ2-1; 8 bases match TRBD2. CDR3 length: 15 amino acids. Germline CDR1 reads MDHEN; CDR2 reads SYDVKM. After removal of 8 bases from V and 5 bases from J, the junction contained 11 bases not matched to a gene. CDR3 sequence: CASPYLLAADNEQFF. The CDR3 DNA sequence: TGTGCCAGCCCCTATCTACTAGCGGCAGACAATGAGCAGTTCTTC.

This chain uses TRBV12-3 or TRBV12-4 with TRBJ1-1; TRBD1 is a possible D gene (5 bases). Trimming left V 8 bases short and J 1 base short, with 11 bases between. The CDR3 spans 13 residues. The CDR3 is CASSGRGNTEAFF. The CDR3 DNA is TGTGCCAGCTCAGGAAGGGGGAACACTGAAGCTTTCTTT.